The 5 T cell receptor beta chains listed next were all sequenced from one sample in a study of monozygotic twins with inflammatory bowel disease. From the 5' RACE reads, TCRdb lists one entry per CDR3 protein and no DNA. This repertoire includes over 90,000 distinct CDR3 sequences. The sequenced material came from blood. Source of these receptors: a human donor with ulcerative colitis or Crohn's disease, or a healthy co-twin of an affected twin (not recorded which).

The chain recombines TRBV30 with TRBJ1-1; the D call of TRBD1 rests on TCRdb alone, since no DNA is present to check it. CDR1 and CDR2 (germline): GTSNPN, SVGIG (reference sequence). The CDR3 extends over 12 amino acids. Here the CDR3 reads CACYRLNTEAFF.

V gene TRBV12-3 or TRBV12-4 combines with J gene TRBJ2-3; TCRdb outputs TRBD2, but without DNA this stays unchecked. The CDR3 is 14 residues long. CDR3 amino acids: CASSFSSLPDMQYF.

The CDR3 loop reads CSARQGYTEAFF. The J gene is TRBJ1-1, the V gene TRBV20-1; the D call from TCRdb, TRBD1, cannot be confirmed without DNA. Germline CDR1 is DFQATT and CDR2 is SNEGSKA (reference sequence). The CDR3 consists of 12 residues.

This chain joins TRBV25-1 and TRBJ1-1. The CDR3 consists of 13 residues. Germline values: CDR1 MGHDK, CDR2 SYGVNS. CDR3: CASGPLENTEAFF.

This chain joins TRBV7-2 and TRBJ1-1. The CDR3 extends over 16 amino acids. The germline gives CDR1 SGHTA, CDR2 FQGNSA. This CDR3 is CASSLTGPRFGTEAFF.